Each of the 19 T cell receptor beta chains below was sequenced from the same sample in a study of T cells after yellow fever vaccination. A single record per CDR3 protein comes from TCRdb applying MiXCR to the 5' RACE reads. The sample includes over 150,000 distinct CDR3 sequences, 5.5% to 8% of them seen just once. The sequences come from CD4+ T cells sorted from PBMCs, collected on the day of the first yellow fever vaccination. The receptors shown here come from a man younger than 30 who received the YFV17D yellow fever vaccine.

CDR3 region: CASSIGLSQPQHF. The CDR3 DNA reads TGTGCCAGTAGTATAGGCTTAAGCCAGCCCCAGCATTTT. The chain carries TRBV19 and TRBJ1-5; D is ambiguous. V lost 1 base and J lost 7, with 8 bases in between. The CDR3 runs to 13 residues. Germline assignment: CDR1 LNHDA and CDR2 SQIVND (reference sequence). The full variable domain, completed using reference TRBV19 and TRBJ1-5, is DGGITQSPKYLFRKEGQNVTLSCEQNLNHDAMYWYRQDPGQGLRLIYYSQIVNDFQKGDIAEGYSVSREKKESFPLTVTSAQKNPTAFYLCASSIGLSQPQHFGDGTRLSIL.

This clonotype has only a few counts. V and J are TRBV30 and TRBJ2-7; possibly TRBD2 for D (6 bases). The ends were cut back, 1 base at V and 2 bases at J, with 18 bases in the middle. Germline CDR1 reads GTSNPN; CDR2 reads SVGIG (reference sequence). The CDR3 covers 16 residues. CDR3 bases: TGTGCCTGGAGTGACCCGGGGAGGCCGTTCGCCTACGAGCAGTACTTC. It is translated as CAWSDPGRPFAYEQYF.

The V call is TRBV5-1, the J call TRBJ2-7, with 8 bases that match TRBD1. Germline CDR1 reads SGHRS; CDR2 reads YFSETQ. This CDR3 is built from 15 residues. Trimming cost V 2 bases and J 5 bases; bases outside gene matches: 9. The CDR3 here is CASSFYPGQGDEQYV. CDR3 DNA sequence: TGCGCCAGCAGCTTCTACCCTGGACAGGGCGACGAGCAGTACGTC.

There are many counts of this clonotype. The chain employs TRBV5-1 and TRBJ2-7, with D tentatively TRBD2 (6 bases). The germline gives CDR1 SGHRS, CDR2 YFSETQ. This CDR3 is 16 amino acids long. Trimming removed 1 base from V and 0 bases from J, with 14 bases in between. The CDR3 DNA follows: TGCGCCAGCAGCTTGAGGCGGGGAGATAGCTCCTACGAGCAGTACTTC. Protein product: CASSLRRGDSSYEQYF. Complete variable domain (other parts from reference TRBV5-1 and TRBJ2-7): KAGVTQTPRYLIKTRGQQVTLSCSPISGHRSVSWYQQTPGQGLQFLFEYFSETQRNKGNFPGRFSGRQFSNSRSEMNVSTLELGDSALYLCASSLRRGDSSYEQYFGPGTRLTVT.

This clonotype occurred many times. Germline is not matched at one junction end, which may reflect a read error. This sequence joins TRBV12-3 or TRBV12-4 and TRBJ1-6; no clear D gene. CDR3 length equals 13 residues. Here the CDR3 DNA reads TGTGCCAGCAGTTTTAGAGGGCAGGCCGAGGTTTATTTT. Translating it yields CASSFRGQAEVYF.

The table lists this clonotype with many counts. The rearrangement links TRBV4-2 to TRBJ2-6, with D uncertain. Germline assignment: CDR1 LGHNA and CDR2 YNFKEQ. Trimming left V 4 bases short and J 0 bases short, with 10 bases between. The CDR3 has 16 amino acids. CDR3 in DNA: TGTGCCAGCAGCCTTCAGGCCAGCTCTGGGGCCAACGTCCTGACTTTC. It codes for CASSLQASSGANVLTF.

This clonotype was detected ten times or more. V gene TRBV27 combines with J gene TRBJ2-4; possible D gene TRBD2, 5 bases. Germline CDR1 and CDR2: MNHEY and SMNVEV (reference sequence). The V and J ends lost 6 bases and 1 base respectively, with 10 bases between them. The CDR3 covers 14 residues. The CDR3 DNA reads TGTGCCAGCAGGAGGGCTTCGGCCAAAAACATTCAGTACTTC. Translating it yields CASRRASAKNIQYF.

This clonotype was observed at least ten times. The J gene is TRBJ2-6, the V gene TRBV5-1; D may be TRBD2 (6 bases). The V gene's germline CDR1 is SGHRS and CDR2 YFSETQ. Trimming pared 4 bases from V and 2 bases from J, leaving 13 bases between. CDR3 size: 16 residues. This chain's CDR3 is CASSTTSGAGANVLTF. For the CDR3, the DNA is TGCGCCAGCAGCACCACCTCGGGGGCTGGGGCCAACGTCCTGACTTTC.

This chain uses TRBV5-1 with TRBJ1-4; a weak D match, TRBD1 (5 bases). This CDR3 is built from 16 residues. The V end lost 2 bases, the J end lost 2 bases, and 13 bases lay between the germline ends. Per germline, CDR1 SGHRS and CDR2 YFSETQ. The DNA of the CDR3 is TGCGCCAGCAGCTTTGTAGGGGTTGGGACTAATGAAAAACTGTTTTTT. Amino acids: CASSFVGVGTNEKLFF. Full variable domain (rest looked up from reference TRBV5-1 and TRBJ1-4): KAGVTQTPRYLIKTRGQQVTLSCSPISGHRSVSWYQQTPGQGLQFLFEYFSETQRNKGNFPGRFSGRQFSNSRSEMNVSTLELGDSALYLCASSFVGVGTNEKLFFGSGTQLSVL.

The CDR3 loop reads CASSSTGSVTGANVLTF. DNA for the CDR3: TGTGCCAGCAGCTCCACGGGATCGGTTACTGGGGCCAACGTCCTGACTTTC. The J gene is TRBJ2-6, the V gene TRBV7-3; D might be TRBD2 (5 bases). The CDR3 runs to 17 residues. The germline V gene encodes CDR1 SGHTA and CDR2 FQGTGA. V was cut by 4 bases and J by 2 bases, with 15 bases left in between.

This clonotype was recorded many times. The chain joins TRBV24-1 to TRBJ1-6, with D possibly TRBD1 on 6 matching bases. With 3 bases removed from V and 9 bases from J, the gap between germline ends came to 11 bases. The germline gives CDR1 KGHDR, CDR2 SFDVKD. This CDR3 comprises 14 residues. As DNA, the CDR3 is TGTGCCACCAGTGATGGTCAGGGGACTTCACCCCTCCACTTT. Protein sequence: CATSDGQGTSPLHF.

This clonotype came up many times. The V and J genes are TRBV12-3 or TRBV12-4 and TRBJ1-5; D might be TRBD1 (5 bases). The V gene lost 7 bases and the J gene lost 3 bases, with 13 bases spanning the gap. This CDR3 has 14 residues. For the CDR3, the DNA is TGTGCCAGCACCTTGACAGACATCAATCAGCCCCAGCATTTT. It codes for CASTLTDINQPQHF.

Many counts were recorded for this clonotype. The chain links TRBV5-1 to TRBJ2-7; the match to TRBD1 covers 8 bases. The CDR3 has 13 residues. V dropped 7 bases and J dropped 2; count of bases not matched to a gene: 5. In germline, CDR1 is SGHRS, CDR2 YFSETQ. This CDR3 is CASGRQGTYEQYF. The CDR3 DNA is TGCGCCAGCGGCCGACAGGGGACCTACGAGCAGTACTTC. The complete variable domain, with remaining parts taken from reference TRBV5-1 and TRBJ2-7, reads KAGVTQTPRYLIKTRGQQVTLSCSPISGHRSVSWYQQTPGQGLQFLFEYFSETQRNKGNFPGRFSGRQFSNSRSEMNVSTLELGDSALYLCASGRQGTYEQYFGPGTRLTVT.

The chain recombines TRBV5-5 with TRBJ1-4; perhaps TRBD1 as D (5 bases). This CDR3 region has 14 residues. CDR1 and CDR2 from the germline V gene are SGHKS and YYEKEE (reference sequence). V was trimmed by 3 bases and J by 8 bases, leaving 14 bases between them. The CDR3 DNA is TGTGCCAGCAGCTCAAGACCGGACAACGAAAAACTGTTTTTT. Translation: CASSSRPDNEKLFF.

This clonotype was seen many times. This sequence joins TRBV5-1 and TRBJ2-3, with TRBD1 as a possible D gene (5 bases). In germline, CDR1 is SGHRS, CDR2 YFSETQ. The V end lost 4 bases, the J end lost 0 bases, and 9 bases lay between the germline ends. This CDR3 contains 14 residues. CDR3 amino acids: CASSVTASTDTQYF. The CDR3 DNA sequence: TGCGCCAGCAGCGTGACAGCGAGCACAGATACGCAGTATTTT.

This clonotype was found a few times. The chain uses TRBV6-1 and TRBJ2-6, with TRBD1 matching over 7 bases. There are 16 residues in the CDR3. The trim removed 10 bases at V and 2 bases at J, leaving 11 bases unmatched. CDR1 and CDR2 from the germline V gene are MNHNS and SASEGT. In DNA, the CDR3 is TGTGCCACTAGAGGGGGCGAAGCGGCTGGGGCCAACGTCCTGACTTTC. Protein: CATRGGEAAGANVLTF.

The J gene is TRBJ1-5, the V gene TRBV12-3 or TRBV12-4, with 9 bases aligning to TRBD1. The V gene end was trimmed by 5 bases and the J gene end by 1 base; junction bases not matched to a gene: 6. The CDR3 spans 16 residues. The CDR3 here is CASSTRDRVSNQPQHF. The CDR3 DNA follows: TGTGCCAGCAGTACCCGGGACAGGGTAAGCAATCAGCCCCAGCATTTT.

There are many counts of this clonotype. The J gene is TRBJ2-7, the V gene TRBV10-3; D is ambiguous. The V end lost 4 bases, the J end lost 0 bases, and 22 bases lay between the germline ends. The CDR3 loop spans 18 amino acids. Germline CDR1 ENHRY, CDR2 SYGVKD. CDR3 loop: CAISGNRTRTLSSYEQYF. Written as DNA, the CDR3 is TGTGCCATCAGTGGAAATCGGACGCGTACCCTAAGCTCCTACGAGCAGTACTTC.

This chain links TRBV29-1 with TRBJ2-7; D might be TRBD1 (6 bases). Looked up from germline, CDR1 is SQVTM and CDR2 is ANQGSEA. The germline V and J ends were trimmed by 6 bases and 2 bases, with 14 bases remaining between them. This CDR3 spans 13 amino acids. The CDR3 DNA reads as TGCAGCGTGACCGGGACACCTACCTACGAGCAGTACTTC. It codes for CSVTGTPTYEQYF.